These 25 T cell receptor beta chains were all obtained from the same sample, sequenced in a study of cytomegalovirus exposure and HLA in healthy donors. The PCR employed 60 Vbeta primers together with 13 Jbeta primers. The method was immunoSEQ multiplex PCR; TCRdb's version includes in-frame clones alone and lacks a portion of them. The sample consists of around 190,000 clones, approximately 80% of them appearing once. The sample comprised PBMCs. Source of these receptors: a woman in her 30s in good health and CMV-seronegative.

This chain uses TRBV5-6 with TRBJ2-3; D is perhaps TRBD2 (5 bases). Germline-derived CDR1 and CDR2 are SGHDT and YYEEEE. This CDR3 has 15 amino acids. The germline V and J ends were trimmed by 4 bases and 0 bases, with 12 bases remaining between them. The CDR3 sequence is CASSPSLSSTDTQYF. The CDR3 coding sequence is TGTGCCAGCAGCCCTAGCTTGTCTAGCACAGATACGCAGTATTTT.

The chain links TRBV2 to TRBJ2-3; no reliable D call. Germline V gene lookup returns CDR1 SNHLY and CDR2 FYNNEI. The V and J ends lost 4 bases and 2 bases respectively, with 10 bases between them. The CDR3 spans 14 residues. CDR3 in amino acids: CASSVQSHTDTQYF. The DNA of the CDR3 is TGTGCCAGCAGTGTACAGAGTCACACAGATACGCAGTATTTT.

The gene calls are TRBV4-2 and TRBJ1-6, with D maybe TRBD1 (5 bases). Trimming cost V 5 bases and J 0 bases, with 14 bases left between them. This CDR3 comprises 17 residues. Germline assignment: CDR1 LGHNA and CDR2 YNFKEQ. The CDR3 protein is CASSFKPGNSYNSPLHF. CDR3 nucleotides: TGTGCCAGCAGCTTCAAACCAGGGAACTCCTATAATTCACCCCTCCACTTT.

The chain joins TRBV27 to TRBJ1-5, with 8 bases lining up with TRBD1. V trimming: 9 bases; J trimming: 7 bases; junction bases outside the gene matches: 11. The CDR3 extends over 14 amino acids. Germline V gene sequence: CDR1 MNHEY, CDR2 SMNVEV (reference sequence). Here the CDR3 reads CASTRTGREQPQHF. The CDR3 bases are TGTGCCAGTACTAGGACAGGGCGTGAACAGCCCCAGCATTTT.

The chain couples TRBV15 to TRBJ2-7, with D maybe TRBD1 (6 bases). The V and J ends lost 0 bases and 0 bases respectively, with 12 bases between them. CDR1 and CDR2 from the germline V gene are LNHNV and YYDKDF (reference sequence). The CDR3 covers 16 residues. The CDR3, as DNA: TGTGCCACCAGCAGAGATCCGTCAGGGGCCTCCTACGAGCAGTACTTC. Its translation is CATSRDPSGASYEQYF.

V usage is TRBV5-1 and J usage is TRBJ1-6, with D perhaps matching TRBD1 (6 bases). V lost 0 bases and J lost 5, with 12 bases in between. The CDR3 has 16 amino acids. In germline, CDR1 is SGHRS, CDR2 YFSETQ. The DNA of the CDR3 is TGCGCCAGCAGCTTGGGGGGGACATTAGATAATTCACCCCTCCACTTT. Its translation: CASSLGGTLDNSPLHF.

This clone was recorded once. The same CDR3 can be traced to other DNA sequences in this sample. The rearrangement links TRBV19 to TRBJ2-7, with 9 bases matching TRBD1. Unmatched junction bases numbered 6, after V lost 5 bases and J lost 4 bases. The CDR3 length is 14 residues. Germline V gene lookup returns CDR1 LNHDA and CDR2 SQIVND (reference sequence). In nucleotides, the CDR3 is TGTGCCAGTAGTCCAGGACAGGGGCTATACGAGCAGTACTTC. It encodes CASSPGQGLYEQYF.

The genes are TRBV9 and TRBJ2-7, with 9 bases matching TRBD2. Germline V lookup: CDR1 SGDLS, CDR2 YYNGEE. Trimming cost V 0 bases and J 3 bases; bases outside gene matches: 16. CDR3 length: 19 residues. Here the CDR3 reads CASSVGDYGWLAGNYEQYF. DNA for the CDR3: TGTGCCAGCAGCGTAGGAGACTACGGATGGCTAGCGGGAAACTACGAGCAGTACTTC.

This sequence joins TRBV2 and TRBJ1-6, with D perhaps matching TRBD1 (5 bases). The CDR3 has 15 residues. Per the germline V gene, CDR1 is SNHLY and CDR2 is FYNNEI. Trimming took 3 bases from V and 8 from J, leaving 14 bases between them. CDR3 nucleotide sequence: TGTGCCAGCAGTGAGGATAGGGGTGGGGATTCACCCCTCCACTTT. This encodes CASSEDRGGDSPLHF.

The V gene is TRBV4-2, the J gene TRBJ2-2; TRBD2 agrees at 10 bases. This CDR3 has 16 residues. The trim removed 2 bases at V and 6 bases at J, leaving 6 bases unmatched. Germline values: CDR1 LGHNA, CDR2 YNFKEQ. CDR3 residues: CASSQRSGRVSGELFF. As DNA, the CDR3 is TGTGCCAGCAGCCAACGCAGCGGGAGGGTCTCCGGGGAGCTGTTTTTT.

This clone was picked up one time. This chain links TRBV4-1 with TRBJ1-2; D remains unclear. Trimming cost V 6 bases and J 0 bases, with 8 bases left between them. The CDR3 extends over 13 amino acids. Germline V gives CDR1 MGHRA, CDR2 YSYEKL. The DNA for the CDR3 is TGCGCCAGCAGGCCCGGGACTAACTATGGCTACACCTTC. This encodes CASRPGTNYGYTF.

The J gene is TRBJ2-7, the V gene TRBV5-4, with TRBD1 matching 7 bases. V was pared by 2 bases and J by 6 bases, with 8 bases of the junction left unmatched. This CDR3 has 14 amino acids. The germline V gene has CDR1 SGHNT and CDR2 YYREEE (reference sequence). CDR3 amino acids: CASSLTGTVAEQYF. The CDR3 DNA reads TGTGCCAGCAGCTTAACCGGGACAGTGGCCGAGCAGTACTTC.

The rearrangement joins TRBV29-1 to TRBJ1-2, with D possibly TRBD1 on 5 matching bases. Trimming cost V 6 bases and J 2 bases, with 16 bases left between them. Germline V gene lookup returns CDR1 SQVTM and CDR2 ANQGSEA. The CDR3 runs to 14 residues. CDR3 amino acids: CSVKRGEPNYGYTF. The CDR3 DNA follows: TGCAGCGTGAAACGGGGGGAGCCGAACTATGGCTACACCTTC.

The rearrangement joins TRBV18 to TRBJ1-6; 7 bases map to TRBD1. V dropped 4 bases and J dropped 7; count of bases not matched to a gene: 10. There are 16 residues in the CDR3. CDR1 KGHSH and CDR2 LQKENI come from the germline V gene. This CDR3 is CASSQSQGQSNSPLHF. CDR3 coding DNA: TGTGCCAGCTCACAATCCCAGGGACAGAGCAATTCACCCCTCCACTTT.

The DNA for the CDR3 is TGTGCCAGTAGTATGAGGGGGTATGGCTACACCTTC. It encodes CASSMRGYGYTF. V and J are TRBV19 and TRBJ1-2; weak D call: TRBD1 (6 bases). The germline CDR1 and CDR2 sequences are LNHDA and SQIVND (reference sequence). V shed 3 bases and J shed 5 bases, with 7 bases lying between them. This CDR3 has 12 residues.

The gene calls are TRBV15 and TRBJ1-1; 7 positions match TRBD1. J gave up 3 bases and V 4 bases, and 5 bases lay outside the gene matches. Germline assignment: CDR1 LNHNV and CDR2 YYDKDF (reference sequence). The CDR3 loop spans 14 amino acids. The DNA for the CDR3 is TGTGCCACCAGCACCCGGACAGGAGACACTGAAGCTTTCTTT. Its protein product is CATSTRTGDTEAFF.

This CDR3 is CASSTGVNYGYTF. CDR3 sequence (DNA): TGTGCCAGCAGCACAGGGGTCAACTATGGCTACACCTTC. This rearrangement joins TRBV7-9 to TRBJ1-2, with 7 bases lining up with TRBD1. The ends lost 5 bases at V and 2 bases at J; junction bases unmatched: 2. The germline CDR1 and CDR2 sequences are SEHNR and FQNEAQ (reference sequence). The CDR3 runs 13 residues.

This chain joins TRBV25-1 and TRBJ1-2; D is undetermined. V was shortened by 4 bases and J by 8 bases, with 14 bases between the two germline ends. The CDR3 extends over 13 amino acids. Looked up from germline, CDR1 is MGHDK and CDR2 is SYGVNS. In DNA form, the CDR3 reads TGTGCCAGCAGTGGGCCGGGTGCGAGGGGCTACACCTTC. Translating gives CASSGPGARGYTF.

The chain combines TRBV29-1 with TRBJ2-7; 15 bases line up with TRBD2. V gave up 4 bases and J gave up 0 bases; unmatched junction bases: 7. The CDR3 has 17 residues. Germline V gene sequence: CDR1 SQVTM, CDR2 ANQGSEA. CDR3 region: CSVGGLAGGLSSYEQYF. The CDR3 nucleotides are TGCAGCGTTGGGGGACTAGCGGGAGGCCTTAGCTCCTACGAGCAGTACTTC.

This chain connects TRBV15 to TRBJ2-3, with D maybe TRBD2 (6 bases). CDR3 length: 14 amino acids. V was shortened by 3 bases and J by 5 bases, with 12 bases between the two germline ends. The germline gives CDR1 LNHNV, CDR2 YYDKDF (reference sequence). The CDR3 loop is CATSREGLGDTQYF. The CDR3 nucleotides are TGTGCCACCAGCAGGGAGGGCCTCGGAGATACGCAGTATTTT.

On this clone: Sequence at one end of the junction differs from germline and may be a read error. The rearrangement uses TRBV7-9 and TRBJ1-1; 7 nucleotides match TRBD1. Germline values: CDR1 SEHNR, CDR2 FQNEAQ (reference sequence). This CDR3 has 16 residues. CDR3 sequence reads: CSSSFRIQGRNTEAFF. DNA of the CDR3: TGTTCCAGCAGTTTCCGAATACAGGGGAGGAACACTGAAGCTTTCTTT. The full variable domain, with the rest looked up from reference TRBV7-9 and TRBJ1-1, is DTGVSQNPRHKITKRGQNVTFRCDPISEHNRLYWYRQTLGQGPEFLTYFQNEAQLEKSRLLSDRFSAERPKGSFSTLEIQRTEQGDSAMYLCSSSFRIQGRNTEAFFGQGTRLTVV.

CDR3 DNA: TGTGCCAGACCCTTAACTCGACAGGAAAACTATGGCTACACCTTC. The encoded protein is CARPLTRQENYGYTF. The V call is TRBV19, the J call TRBJ1-2, with a possible D match to TRBD1 (6 bases). This CDR3 region has 15 residues. Germline V gene data show CDR1 as LNHDA and CDR2 as SQIVND (reference sequence). V lost 9 bases and J lost 2, with 19 bases in between.

V and J are TRBV6-5 and TRBJ1-2, with a tentative D call TRBD1 (6 bases). CDR1 is MNHEY, CDR2 SVGAGI, per germline. CDR3 length: 16 amino acids. Trimming removed 2 bases at V and 4 bases at J, with 17 bases between. The CDR3 region is CASSYHQITGSYGYTF. The CDR3 nucleotides read TGTGCCAGCAGTTACCACCAAATCACAGGGAGCTATGGCTACACCTTC.

V gene TRBV5-1 combines with J gene TRBJ2-5; a weak D match, TRBD1 (6 bases). V dropped 2 bases and J dropped 4 bases, with 18 bases sitting between them. The CDR3 length is 16 residues. Germline V CDR1 and CDR2: SGHRS, YFSETQ. Here the CDR3 reads CASSFRGRGNIETQYF. The DNA of the CDR3 is TGCGCCAGCAGCTTTAGGGGGAGAGGAAATATAGAGACCCAGTACTTC.

The chain recombines TRBV11-2 with TRBJ2-2; 8 bases align to TRBD1. V dropped 0 bases and J dropped 7; count of bases not matched to a gene: 4. CDR3 size: 15 residues. Germline CDR1 and CDR2: SGHAT and FQNNGV. CDR3 in amino acids: CASSLDLTGVGELFF. CDR3 DNA sequence: TGTGCCAGCAGCTTAGACCTGACAGGGGTCGGGGAGCTGTTTTTT.